The T cell receptor (beta chain) under discussion was sequenced for a study of cytomegalovirus exposure and HLA in healthy donors. Overall study findings and caveats: In most subjects, TCR beta sequences reportedly gave accurate predictions of HLA-A and HLA-B alleles. V- and J-gene trimming in TCR beta was tied to a missense DCLRE1C variant by an analysis performed later. Analyzed later, most CMV-associated TCR beta chains appeared HLA-restricted. Most TCR beta V segments were productive about 87% or about 30% of the time in an earlier analysis.

PCR primers comprised 60 Vbeta and 13 Jbeta primers. Data came from immunoSEQ multiplex PCR; TCRdb stores just in-frame clones and leaves some out. Counted here are approximately 200,000 clones, 60% to 85% occurring once; the ten biggest clones make up 15% to 18%. Trimming removed 4 bases from V and 1 base from J, with 8 bases in between. The CDR3 loop spans 13 amino acids. Germline loops: CDR1 LNHDA, CDR2 SQIVND (reference sequence). In the case of this clone: The antigen remains unidentified.

The chain is built from TRBV19 and TRBJ2-7; maybe TRBD2 (5 bases). The sequenced sample was PBMCs. The clonotype comes from a man aged 40-55 years in good health and CMV-seronegative. CDR3 region: CASSRRESYEQYF. DNA for the CDR3: TGTGCCAGTAGTAGAAGGGAGTCCTACGAGCAGTACTTC. Filled out from reference TRBV19 and TRBJ2-7, the complete variable domain reads DGGITQSPKYLFRKEGQNVTLSCEQNLNHDAMYWYRQDPGQGLRLIYYSQIVNDFQKGDIAEGYSVSREKKESFPLTVTSAQKNPTAFYLCASSRRESYEQYFGPGTRLTVT.